The sequence of this T cell receptor (beta chain) was determined in a study of T cell changes during pregnancy in multiple sclerosis. This CDR3 spans 18 amino acids. Per the germline V gene, CDR1 is SGHTA and CDR2 is FQGNSA. Trimming cost V 9 bases and J 10 bases; bases outside gene matches: 18. The table came from immunoSEQ multiplex PCR; TCRdb's copy has only in-frame clones and leaves some out. The sample contains some 46,000 clones, about 92% of which appear only once. This sequence was found in a female donor with multiple sclerosis, enrolled in a pregnancy study. The material was peripheral blood, obtained in the third trimester of pregnancy. The chain combines TRBV7-2 with TRBJ2-1; 16 positions agree with TRBD2. This CDR3 is CASGHLTGTSGRGGEQFF. The CDR3 DNA follows: TGTGCCAGTGGCCATCTAACAGGGACTAGCGGGAGGGGAGGGGAGCAGTTCTTC.